Presented here are 7 T cell receptor beta chains from one specimen sequenced in a study of cytomegalovirus exposure and HLA in healthy donors. The PCR was carried out with 60 Vbeta primers and 13 Jbeta primers. TCRdb's table, derived via immunoSEQ multiplex PCR, lists solely in-frame clones and lacks some. The table has about 200,000 clones, roughly 90% seen once; the top ten hold more than 0.25%. Sequencing was done on a sample of PBMCs. Receptors were obtained from a woman in her thirties in good health and CMV-seronegative.

The V and J genes are TRBV19 and TRBJ1-2, with D perhaps matching TRBD1 (5 bases). Germline loops: CDR1 LNHDA, CDR2 SQIVND (reference sequence). Trimming stripped 3 bases from V and 2 bases from J, with 10 bases between. CDR3 length equals 14 residues. This CDR3 is CASSIQTANYGYTF. Written as DNA, the CDR3 is TGTGCCAGTAGTATCCAGACAGCGAACTATGGCTACACCTTC.

As concerns this clone: The junction shows a germline mismatch at one end, possibly a read error. The chain employs TRBV29-1 and TRBJ1-4; TRBD1 aligns across 9 bases. The length of the CDR3 is 14 residues. Germline V CDR1 and CDR2: SQVTM, ANQGSEA. This CDR3 reads CHQGQGNPPGKLFF. CDR3 in DNA: TGTCATCAGGGACAGGGTAATCCTCCGGGAAAACTGTTTTTT.

The chain has TRBV9 and TRBJ1-1; D is unclear. Looked up from germline, CDR1 is SGDLS and CDR2 is YYNGEE. V shed 0 bases and J shed 6 bases, with 9 bases lying between them. This CDR3 comprises 13 residues. The chain's CDR3 is CASSVAGGPEAFF. In nucleotides, the CDR3 is TGTGCCAGCAGCGTAGCCGGAGGCCCTGAAGCTTTCTTT.

This chain uses TRBV29-1 with TRBJ2-6, with TRBD1 as a possible D gene (6 bases). This CDR3 has 16 residues. Germline values: CDR1 SQVTM, CDR2 ANQGSEA. The germline V and J ends were trimmed by 7 bases and 0 bases, with 16 bases remaining between them. The CDR3 region is CSAWDTSRSGANVLTF. CDR3 nucleotide sequence: TGCAGCGCCTGGGACACCTCCCGCTCTGGGGCCAACGTCCTGACTTTC.

The chain is built from TRBV28 and TRBJ1-3, with D possibly being TRBD1 (6 bases). Per the germline V gene, CDR1 is MDHEN and CDR2 is SYDVKM. With 4 bases removed from V and 0 bases from J, the gap between germline ends came to 13 bases. The CDR3 sequence is 16 residues long. The CDR3 loop is CASSSRTVTSGNTIYF. The CDR3 DNA sequence: TGTGCCAGCAGTTCGCGGACAGTCACCTCTGGAAACACCATATATTTT.

This sequence joins TRBV6-1 and TRBJ1-4; tentatively, D is TRBD1 (6 bases). Germline-derived CDR1 and CDR2 are MNHNS and SASEGT. Trimming removed 3 bases from V and 0 bases from J, with 14 bases in between. The CDR3 spans 17 residues. The CDR3, as DNA: TGTGCCAGCAGTGAGGACAGAACAGATACAACTAATGAAAAACTGTTTTTT. Encoded protein: CASSEDRTDTTNEKLFF.

V is TRBV5-1 and J is TRBJ1-4; 7 nucleotides agree with TRBD1. V lost 3 bases and J lost 1; bases outside the gene matches: 3. This CDR3 has 15 amino acids. The germline V gene has CDR1 SGHRS and CDR2 YFSETQ. The CDR3 here is CASSSNRGTNEKLFF. For the CDR3, the DNA is TGCGCCAGCAGCTCAAACAGGGGAACTAATGAAAAACTGTTTTTT.